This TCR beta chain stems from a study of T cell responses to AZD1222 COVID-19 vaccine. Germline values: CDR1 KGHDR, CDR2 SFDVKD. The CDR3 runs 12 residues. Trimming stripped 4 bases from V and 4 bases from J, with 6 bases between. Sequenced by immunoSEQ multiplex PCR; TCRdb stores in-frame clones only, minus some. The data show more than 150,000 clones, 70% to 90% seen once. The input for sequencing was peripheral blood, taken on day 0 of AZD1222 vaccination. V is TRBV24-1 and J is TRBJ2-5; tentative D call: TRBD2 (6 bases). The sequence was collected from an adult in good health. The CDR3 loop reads CATSEGGETQYF. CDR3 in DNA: TGTGCCACCAGTGAGGGGGGAGAGACCCAGTACTTC.